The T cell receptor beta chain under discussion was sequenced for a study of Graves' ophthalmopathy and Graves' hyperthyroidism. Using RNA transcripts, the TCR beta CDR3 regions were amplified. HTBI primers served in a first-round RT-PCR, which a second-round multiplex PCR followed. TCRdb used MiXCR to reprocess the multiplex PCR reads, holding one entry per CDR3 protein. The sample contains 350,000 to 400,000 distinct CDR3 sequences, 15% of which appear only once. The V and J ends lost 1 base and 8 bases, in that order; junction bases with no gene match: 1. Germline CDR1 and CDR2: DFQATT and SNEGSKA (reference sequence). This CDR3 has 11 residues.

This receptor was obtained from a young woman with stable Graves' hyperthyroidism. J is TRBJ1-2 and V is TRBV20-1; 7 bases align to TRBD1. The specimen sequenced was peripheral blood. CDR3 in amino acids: CSARVTGGYTF. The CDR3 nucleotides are TGCAGTGCTAGAGTGACAGGGGGCTACACCTTC.